One and the same sample provided the 13 T cell receptor beta chains below, sequenced in a study of blood T cell repertoires in COVID-19. Profiling relied on immunoSEQ multiplex PCR, and the TCRdb table lists in-frame clones only, not all of them. The sample contains approximately 34,000 clones, approximately 80% of which appear only once. The sequenced sample consisted of peripheral blood. The receptors come from a woman in her sixties or seventies with acute or convalescent COVID-19.

V and J are TRBV6-1 and TRBJ1-2; D may be TRBD1 (6 bases). V lost 2 bases and J 1 base, leaving 17 bases between the germline ends. This CDR3 has 17 amino acids. Germline V lookup: CDR1 MNHNS, CDR2 SASEGT. CDR3 amino acids: CASSESRGAGFNYGYTF. For the CDR3, the DNA is TGTGCCAGCAGTGAAAGCAGGGGCGCCGGCTTTAACTATGGCTACACCTTC.

The chain links TRBV23-1 to TRBJ1-5; D might be TRBD1 (5 bases). TRBV23-1 is an ORF for which the function is uncertain. The CDR3 totals 14 residues. Trimming took off 0 bases at V and 7 bases at J, with 10 bases between the two ends. CDR3 sequence: CASSQSQGRQPQHF. The CDR3 DNA follows: TGCGCCAGCAGTCAATCGCAGGGCAGGCAGCCCCAGCATTTT.

This clone was picked up a small number of times. The chain recombines TRBV6-1 with TRBJ1-3; 7 bases are a match to TRBD1. The CDR3 is 13 amino acids. The V segment lost 2 bases and the J segment 6 bases; nucleotides outside the gene matches: 1. Germline V CDR1 and CDR2: MNHNS, SASEGT. CDR3 region: CASSETGVNTIYF. The CDR3 DNA sequence: TGTGCCAGCAGTGAAACAGGGGTAAACACCATATATTTT.

The chain employs TRBV29-1 and TRBJ2-1; no clear D. This CDR3 is built from 15 residues. Trimming took off 4 bases at V and 7 bases at J, with 20 bases between the two ends. Germline V lookup: CDR1 SQVTM, CDR2 ANQGSEA. This CDR3 reads CSVVRLPPPSNEQFF. The CDR3 coding sequence is TGCAGCGTTGTTCGCCTACCTCCGCCCTCAAATGAGCAGTTCTTC.

The chain is built from TRBV3-1 (or the pseudogene TRBV3-2) and TRBJ2-7, with D perhaps matching TRBD2 (5 bases). CDR1 is LGHDT and CDR2 is YNNKEL in the germline V gene (reference sequence). This CDR3 contains 14 residues. Trimming left V 0 bases short and J 5 bases short, with 11 bases between. In DNA form, the CDR3 reads TGTGCCAGCAGCCAAGATCTCGGGGTTGACGAGCAGTACTTC. Protein product: CASSQDLGVDEQYF.

This clone was recorded a few times. The chain uses TRBV2 and TRBJ2-6; weak D call: TRBD1 (5 bases). Germline CDR1 is SNHLY and CDR2 is FYNNEI. This CDR3 has 13 amino acids. The V gene lost 11 bases and the J gene lost 2 bases, with 10 bases spanning the gap. The CDR3 region has the DNA TGTGCCGGCTCAGGGACTGGGGCCAACGTCCTGACTTTC. Translation gives CAGSGTGANVLTF. Based on the CDR3 plus reference TRBV2 and TRBJ2-6, the full variable domain is EPEVTQTPSHQVTQMGQEVILRCVPISNHLYFYWYRQILGQKVEFLVSFYNNEISEKSEIFDDQFSVERPDGSNFTLKIRSTKLEDSAMYFCAGSGTGANVLTFGAGSRLTVL.

The CDR3 DNA follows: TGCAGCCCTGGGGGGGAGAACAATCAGCCCCAGCATTTT. Encoded protein: CSPGGENNQPQHF. The gene calls are TRBV29-1 and TRBJ1-5, with D possibly matching TRBD1 (5 bases). The ends were cut back, 8 bases at V and 3 bases at J, with 14 bases in the middle. Germline lookup yields CDR1 SQVTM and CDR2 ANQGSEA. The CDR3 is 13 amino acids.

The chain joins TRBV20-1 to TRBJ2-4; a weak D match, TRBD2 (5 bases). The CDR3 has 14 residues. The ends were cut back, 3 bases at V and 0 bases at J, with 9 bases in the middle. Germline-derived CDR1 and CDR2 are DFQATT and SNEGSKA (reference sequence). The CDR3 DNA reads TGCAGTGCTAGTCCCGGACTAGCCAAAAACATTCAGTACTTC. This encodes CSASPGLAKNIQYF.

The CDR3: CASSQGAVRTPNTGELFF. The CDR3 bases are TGCGCCAGCAGCCAAGGGGCGGTTCGGACTCCCAACACCGGGGAGCTGTTTTTT. V gene TRBV4-1 combines with J gene TRBJ2-2; D possibly corresponds to TRBD2 (5 bases). V lost 1 base and J 2 bases, leaving 17 bases between the germline ends. The CDR3 runs to 18 residues. The V gene's germline CDR1 is MGHRA and CDR2 YSYEKL.

This chain links TRBV10-3 with TRBJ2-2; 8 positions agree with TRBD2. The CDR3 totals 15 residues. CDR1 and CDR2 from the germline V gene are ENHRY and SYGVKD. With 4 bases clipped from V and 6 bases from J, the junction kept 7 bases outside the gene matches. CDR3 sequence: CAISAGTSRAGELFF. The CDR3 DNA is TGTGCCATCAGTGCCGGGACTAGTCGCGCCGGGGAGCTGTTTTTT.

The chain is built from TRBV11-3 and TRBJ2-1; TRBD1 matches 9 bases. The J segment lost 9 bases and the V segment lost 5 bases, leaving 8 bases of the junction unmatched. This CDR3 comprises 14 residues. From germline, CDR1 is SGHNT and CDR2 YENEEA. The CDR3 region is CASSLGQGFGEQFF. The CDR3 DNA follows: TGTGCCAGCAGCCTAGGACAGGGGTTCGGTGAGCAGTTCTTC.

This clone is a singleton in its sample. V is TRBV5-1 and J is TRBJ1-2; D might be TRBD1 (6 bases). V lost 0 bases and J 8 bases, leaving 11 bases between the germline ends. CDR1 and CDR2 (germline): SGHRS, YFSETQ. CDR3 size: 13 residues. CDR3 bases: TGCGCCAGCAGCTTGGGGGCAGGGGAAGGCTACACCTTC. Its protein product is CASSLGAGEGYTF. Complete variable domain (other parts from reference TRBV5-1 and TRBJ1-2): KAGVTQTPRYLIKTRGQQVTLSCSPISGHRSVSWYQQTPGQGLQFLFEYFSETQRNKGNFPGRFSGRQFSNSRSEMNVSTLELGDSALYLCASSLGAGEGYTFGSGTRLTVV.

This clone has only a few counts. The chain recombines TRBV7-2 with TRBJ2-7; tentatively, D is TRBD1 (6 bases). Trimming shortened V by 5 bases and J by 2 bases, and 22 bases separated the two germline ends. CDR3 length equals 17 residues. CDR1 is SGHTA, CDR2 FQGNSA, per germline. The CDR3 coding sequence is TGTGCCAGCAGCCAAACCCACCTCAGGACAGAGGCCTACGAGCAGTACTTC. Protein sequence: CASSQTHLRTEAYEQYF.